Described below is a single T cell receptor (beta chain) sequence and its context. Its antigen is currently unknown. The record originates from a study of blood T cells in healthy people across ages. Notes on the study in general: Greater diversity and more naive CD4+ cells were seen in long-lived donors than in aged donors.

Germline assignment: CDR1 KGHSH and CDR2 LQKENI. The length of the CDR3 is 14 residues. Peripheral blood from each donor was collected in a volume of about 9.9 milliliters. Using a J-beta primer mix together with a sample-barcoded 5' primer, a second PCR was run for roughly 6 to 12 cycles. Each TCR beta cDNA got a 12-nucleotide random molecular identifier. TCRdb called the 5' RACE reads again in MiXCR, with one record for every CDR3 protein. The data show 1,300,000 or so distinct CDR3 sequences, approximately 59% seen once. Material: blood. This clonotype originated in a man aged 18 to 35 in good health. The chain uses TRBV18 and TRBJ2-5, with no clear D. With the DNA end fitting TRBJ2-7 better, the J assignment may be wrong. CDR3 in DNA: TGTGCCAGCTCACCACCGAGACAAACATACGAGCAGTACTTC. As protein: CASSPPRQTYEQYF.